Listed here are 20 T cell receptor beta chains from one sample, sequenced in a study of T-cell memory formation after mild COVID-19. TCRdb used MiXCR to reprocess the 5' RACE reads, holding one entry per CDR3 protein. The sample lists 540,000 or so distinct CDR3 sequences, roughly 22% seen once, with approximately 12% in the top ten. The sample comprised PBMCs or a T cell subset sorted from them (not recorded which). The receptors here all came from an adult woman who had mild COVID-19 (a few samples of this study predate the infection). Cell type and time point are not known.

This clonotype came up a few times. This chain joins TRBV9 and TRBJ1-2; no clear D gene. Germline CDR1 is SGDLS and CDR2 is YYNGEE. The CDR3 sequence is 15 residues long. Trimming shortened V by 0 bases and J by 1 base, and 10 bases separated the two germline ends. CDR3 sequence reads: CASSVGGRVNYGYTF. CDR3 coding DNA: TGTGCCAGCAGCGTAGGAGGACGGGTTAACTATGGCTACACCTTC.

V usage is TRBV12-3 or TRBV12-4 and J usage is TRBJ2-3; 7 nucleotides align to TRBD2. With V trimmed by 5 bases and J by 3 bases, 8 bases remained unmatched. There are 15 residues in the CDR3. CDR3 sequence reads: CASSLGSSGTDTQYF. The CDR3 DNA is TGTGCCAGCAGTCTAGGGTCTAGCGGTACAGATACGCAGTATTTT.

This clonotype was counted between two and nine times. The chain carries TRBV3-1 and TRBJ2-1; no reliable D call. The CDR3 contains 14 residues. Trimming took 2 bases from V and 7 from J, leaving 12 bases between them. Germline CDR1 is LGHDT and CDR2 is YNNKEL (reference sequence). CDR3 nucleotides: TGTGCCAGCAGCCAACTTAGAAGCTCTAATGAGCAGTTCTTC. This codes for CASSQLRSSNEQFF.

The chain carries TRBV5-1 and TRBJ2-7; D is possibly TRBD2 (5 bases). Germline V gene data show CDR1 as SGHRS and CDR2 as YFSETQ. The CDR3 loop spans 15 amino acids. Trimming pared 4 bases from V and 4 bases from J, leaving 18 bases between. The CDR3 DNA reads TGCGCCAGCAGCCGGCGGGCGGACCTATCATACGAGCAGTACTTC. This sequence encodes CASSRRADLSYEQYF.

The chain couples TRBV29-1 to TRBJ1-2; D gene unclear. The ends were cut back, 4 bases at V and 4 bases at J, with 10 bases in the middle. The CDR3 has 12 amino acids. Looked up from germline, CDR1 is SQVTM and CDR2 is ANQGSEA. In nucleotides, the CDR3 is TGCAGCGTTGGTAGGGCGGGCTATGGCTACACCTTC. Amino acid sequence: CSVGRAGYGYTF.

In this sample, this clonotype turned up a few times. The chain recombines TRBV20-1 with TRBJ2-2; D possibly uses TRBD1 or TRBD2 (5 bases each). The CDR3 runs 16 residues. Trimming took off 1 base at V and 2 bases at J, with 14 bases between the two ends. Germline assignment: CDR1 DFQATT and CDR2 SNEGSKA (reference sequence). This chain's CDR3 is CSARVGTRLNTGELFF. The CDR3 DNA follows: TGCAGTGCTAGAGTCGGGACCAGGTTAAACACCGGGGAGCTGTTTTTT.

The chain employs TRBV5-6 and TRBJ1-3, with D uncertain. CDR3 length equals 16 residues. Per germline, CDR1 SGHDT and CDR2 YYEEEE. Deletions cut 0 bases from V and 0 bases from J, with 10 bases between. CDR3 sequence (DNA): TGTGCCAGCAGCTTGGGATTCGTGTACTCTGGAAACACCATATATTTT. This gives the protein CASSLGFVYSGNTIYF.

This clonotype was detected a few times. The chain is built from TRBV4-1 and TRBJ1-6; no firm D call. The V and J ends lost 4 bases and 14 bases respectively, with 9 bases between them. CDR1 is MGHRA and CDR2 is YSYEKL in the germline V gene. This CDR3 region has 11 residues. The CDR3 nucleotides read TGCGCCAGCAGCCCGGGGATTTCCCTCCACTTT. Its protein is CASSPGISLHF.

This clonotype was detected only a few times. The chain carries TRBV9 and TRBJ2-1, with D maybe TRBD1 (7 bases). V was pared by 0 bases and J by 8 bases, with 21 bases between. Germline V CDR1 and CDR2: SGDLS, YYNGEE. The CDR3 spans 17 residues. The CDR3 loop is CASSVGISRGRGDEQFF. The CDR3 nucleotides read TGTGCCAGCAGCGTAGGAATAAGTCGGGGCAGGGGGGATGAGCAGTTCTTC.

This clonotype was seen only a few times. This rearrangement joins TRBV20-1 to TRBJ1-1; D gene uncertain. V lost 4 bases, J lost 2 bases, and 20 bases lay in between. The CDR3 contains 16 residues. Germline-derived CDR1 and CDR2 are DFQATT and SNEGSKA (reference sequence). The CDR3 nucleotides read TGCAGTGCTAAATCGGTCCAACTACACACTAACACTGAAGCTTTCTTT. Its protein is CSAKSVQLHTNTEAFF.

This chain joins TRBV20-1 and TRBJ1-3; 9 bases match TRBD1. Germline CDR1 and CDR2: DFQATT and SNEGSKA (reference sequence). CDR3 length equals 14 residues. The V and J ends lost 6 bases and 4 bases, in that order; junction bases with no gene match: 7. The CDR3 nucleotides read TGCAGTGCCACCGGACAGGGGACAGGAAACACCATATATTTT. Its protein is CSATGQGTGNTIYF.

The chain has TRBV24-1 and TRBJ2-4, with D perhaps matching TRBD1 (6 bases). The V gene lost 4 bases and the J gene lost 2 bases, with 11 bases spanning the gap. The CDR3 is made up of 15 amino acids. Germline CDR1 and CDR2: KGHDR and SFDVKD. CDR3 sequence reads: CATSESGTTKNIQYF. In DNA, the CDR3 is TGTGCCACCAGTGAATCCGGGACAACCAAAAACATTCAGTACTTC.

The chain has TRBV5-1 and TRBJ2-1; D not resolved. The CDR3 extends over 12 amino acids. The V and J ends lost 3 bases and 8 bases respectively, with 9 bases between them. Germline-derived CDR1 and CDR2 are SGHRS and YFSETQ. CDR3 sequence reads: CASSWADDEQFF. CDR3 nucleotides: TGCGCCAGCAGCTGGGCCGATGATGAGCAGTTCTTC. The full variable domain, with the rest looked up from reference TRBV5-1 and TRBJ2-1, is KAGVTQTPRYLIKTRGQQVTLSCSPISGHRSVSWYQQTPGQGLQFLFEYFSETQRNKGNFPGRFSGRQFSNSRSEMNVSTLELGDSALYLCASSWADDEQFFGPGTRLTVL.

This clonotype was seen many times. The CDR3 is CASSGQAYEQYF. Written as DNA, the CDR3 is TGTGCCAGCAGTGGACAGGCCTACGAGCAGTACTTC. The rearrangement links TRBV12-3 or TRBV12-4 to TRBJ2-7; 7 bases agree with TRBD1. This CDR3 region has 12 residues. Trimming cost V 5 bases and J 2 bases; bases outside gene matches: 0.

The gene calls are TRBV12-3 or TRBV12-4 and TRBJ2-5; 13 bases match TRBD2. The CDR3 is 15 amino acids. Losses at the gene ends were 1 base for V and 6 bases for J; bases not matched to a gene: 2. The CDR3: CASSLGLAGGQTQYF. CDR3 in DNA: TGTGCCAGCAGTTTAGGACTAGCGGGGGGACAGACCCAGTACTTC.

This clonotype was counted only a few times. The J gene is TRBJ2-5, the V gene TRBV27; D unresolved. Germline CDR1 and CDR2: MNHEY and SMNVEV (reference sequence). The V end was cut by 1 base, the J end by 2 bases, with 14 bases between. The CDR3 has 16 residues. The CDR3 nucleotides are TGTGCCAGCAGTTTATACCGACAAGGGCTGCAAGAGACCCAGTACTTC. The encoded protein is CASSLYRQGLQETQYF.

This clonotype came up a few times. V gene TRBV24-1 combines with J gene TRBJ2-1, with 7 bases fitting TRBD1. V shed 5 bases and J 6 bases; nucleotides not matched to a gene: 6. From germline, CDR1 is KGHDR and CDR2 SFDVKD. The CDR3 spans 14 residues. This CDR3 is CATSGGGIGNEQFF. The CDR3 DNA follows: TGTGCCACCAGTGGAGGGGGCATCGGCAATGAGCAGTTCTTC.

This clonotype was recorded a few times. The chain recombines TRBV5-5 with TRBJ2-7; no clear D. CDR1 SGHKS and CDR2 YYEKEE come from the germline V gene (reference sequence). V lost 3 bases and J 0 bases, leaving 10 bases between the germline ends. CDR3 size: 14 residues. The DNA of the CDR3 is TGTGCCAGCAGCTGGCGGACGACCTCCTACGAGCAGTACTTC. This translates into CASSWRTTSYEQYF.

The chain joins TRBV20-1 to TRBJ1-2; 8 bases match TRBD1. Germline V gives CDR1 DFQATT, CDR2 SNEGSKA (reference sequence). J was trimmed by 8 bases and V by 6 bases; bases with no gene match: 14. The CDR3 covers 14 residues. CDR3 bases: TGCAGTGCCGGGTTTCCAACAGGGGGTAGGGGCTACACCTTC. Its translation: CSAGFPTGGRGYTF.

This clonotype has ten or more counts. This chain uses TRBV20-1 with TRBJ2-3, with 7 bases lining up with TRBD2. Germline values: CDR1 DFQATT, CDR2 SNEGSKA (reference sequence). CDR3 length: 14 residues. The J segment lost 0 bases and the V segment lost 3 bases, leaving 3 bases of the junction unmatched. The CDR3 DNA follows: TGCAGTGCTAGTTTTAGCGGGAGCACAGATACGCAGTATTTT. Residues: CSASFSGSTDTQYF.